This paragraph reports one TCR beta chain. Its antigen is unidentified. Assay used: immunoSEQ multiplex PCR; TCRdb lists only in-frame clones, some missing. The sample lists 4,000 to 5,000 clones, roughly 75% occurring once. The V and J ends lost 5 bases and 0 bases, in that order; junction bases with no gene match: 4. This CDR3 is built from 15 residues. Per the germline V gene, CDR1 is MDHEN and CDR2 is SYDVKM. The data were taken from a study of somatic mutations in cytotoxic T cells in rheumatoid arthritis. Study-level points and caveats: It was in rheumatoid arthritis patients, but not in healthy controls, that CD8+ clonality increased with age.

By positive magnetic bead selection, CD4+ and CD8+ cells were isolated, and their purity was checked by flow cytometry. This clonotype was sampled from a woman aged 55-69 years with rheumatoid arthritis. J is TRBJ1-5 and V is TRBV28, with 7 bases that match TRBD1. The sequenced sample was CD8+ T cells sorted from blood. The CDR3 region has the DNA TGTGCCAGCAGTACAGGGGAGTATAGCAATCAGCCCCAGCATTTT. This codes for CASSTGEYSNQPQHF.